The text below deals with one TCR beta chain. This record comes from a study of blood T cell repertoires in COVID-19. Across the study: Samples representing acute and convalescent COVID-19 were sourced from the United States, Italy and Spain. In each case, the material was cDNA or gDNA derived from T cells, B-cell-depleted T cells, or PBMCs.

Germline V gene data show CDR1 as SEHNR and CDR2 as FQNEAQ (reference sequence). The CDR3 totals 13 residues. Trimming took 5 bases from V and 5 from J, leaving 12 bases between them. Original processing notes: Amplifying reference gene primers gave estimates of nucleated cell counts. This table comes from immunoSEQ multiplex PCR, and its TCRdb copy is limited to in-frame clones, with some not included. The DNA gave D and trimming, while V, J and clone size come from that table. Here the sample spans 300,000 to 400,000 clones, more than 70% being singletons. The chain carries TRBV7-9 and TRBJ2-5; D perhaps matches TRBD2 (6 bases). The receptor was derived from a woman in her sixties with COVID-19, enrolled during active disease. Sequenced sample: peripheral blood. DNA of the CDR3: TGTGCCAGCAGCCTCCCGGGACTCGAGACCCAGTACTTC. Protein product: CASSLPGLETQYF.